This TCR beta chain was retrieved from a study of identical twins. Study conclusions and caveats: Sequences that were out-of-frame, alpha and twin-shared displayed an excess of low generation probability. The authors drew conclusions from cross-sectional statistical analysis rather than following the same donors. Sharing of beta out-of-frame sequences by twins showed a weaker excess.

Comments on this clonotype: Its target is not known.

Unique molecular identifiers were present on the cDNA, which also gained a universal primer site by template switching. MiXCR, applied by TCRdb to the 5' RACE reads, yields one record per CDR3 protein. The sample lists about 1.7 million distinct CDR3 sequences, under 35% occurring once. CDR3 length: 16 amino acids. V shed 4 bases and J shed 4 bases, with 19 bases lying between them. The germline V gene encodes CDR1 SGHTS and CDR2 YDEGEE. This receptor was taken from a newborn girl in good health. Sample: cord blood. The chain joins TRBV5-8 to TRBJ2-3; weak D call: TRBD1 (8 bases). The CDR3 DNA reads as TGTGCCAGCAGCAAATACAGGGGGAGGGGCGCAGATACGCAGTATTTT. This encodes CASSKYRGRGADTQYF.